These T cell receptor beta chains were read from a single sample in a study of tumor-infiltrating lymphocytes in primary liver carcinoma. TCRdb called the multiplex PCR reads again in MiXCR, with one record for every CDR3 protein. Of about 330,000 distinct CDR3 sequences in the sample, about two thirds are singletons; the top ten hold 5.5% to 8%. Sequenced material: peripheral blood. These receptors were collected from a man aged 35-49 years with primary liver carcinoma and hepatitis B virus infection. CDR3s include the opening cysteine and the closing phenylalanine or tryptophan. Each record gives: clone size, J gene, D gene, V gene, CDR3 protein, CDR3 DNA. D genes are given only for firm matches. Clone size is shown for a subset of rows, as once, few, many or a class of expanded clone.

abundance: .
j_gene: TRBJ2-1
d_gene: .
v_gene: TRBV11-1
CDR3aa: CTSSFDGNNEQFF
CDR3nt: TGTACCAGCAGCTTTGACGGAAACAATGAGCAGTTCTTC

abundance: .
j_gene: TRBJ2-7
d_gene: TRBD1
v_gene: TRBV12-3/TRBV12-4
CDR3aa: CASSFGTGRERYF
CDR3nt: TGTGCCAGCAGTTTTGGGACAGGGAGGGAGCGGTACTTC

abundance: once
j_gene: TRBJ2-3
d_gene: TRBD2
v_gene: TRBV11-2
CDR3aa: CVSSLERGSTDAQYF
CDR3nt: TGTGTCAGCAGCTTAGAGCGGGGAAGCACAGATGCGCAGTATTTT

abundance: .
j_gene: TRBJ2-7
d_gene: .
v_gene: TRBV11-2
CDR3aa: CAISSLTVHGLYEQYF
CDR3nt: TGTGCCATCAGCTCCCTAACCGTACATGGGCTCTACGAGCAGTACTTC

abundance: .
j_gene: TRBJ1-4
d_gene: .
v_gene: TRBV5-4
CDR3aa: CASSSSWKGTNEKLFF
CDR3nt: TGTGCCAGCAGCTCCTCGTGGAAGGGGACTAATGAAAAACTGTTTTTT

abundance: .
j_gene: TRBJ2-3
d_gene: TRBD2
v_gene: TRBV11-2
CDR3aa: CASRPPKLAGFTDTQYF
CDR3nt: TGTGCCAGTCGCCCTCCGAAATTAGCGGGGTTCACAGATACGCAGTATTTT

abundance: .
j_gene: TRBJ1-4
d_gene: .
v_gene: TRBV30
CDR3aa: CAWSIGGEGEKLFF
CDR3nt: TGTGCCTGGAGTATTGGGGGCGAGGGTGAAAAACTGTTTTTT

abundance: many
j_gene: TRBJ2-2
d_gene: .
v_gene: TRBV6-1
CDR3aa: CASNTEGTGELFF
CDR3nt: TGTGCCAGCAACACGGAGGGCACCGGGGAGCTGTTTTTT

abundance: .
j_gene: TRBJ2-7
d_gene: .
v_gene: TRBV15
CDR3aa: CATSRDPLREQYF
CDR3nt: TGTGCCACCAGCAGAGACCCCCTCCGGGAGCAGTACTTC

abundance: many
j_gene: TRBJ2-7
d_gene: TRBD2
v_gene: TRBV6-6
CDR3aa: CASSYTSATYEQYF
CDR3nt: TGTGCCAGCAGTTACACTAGCGCCACCTACGAGCAGTACTTC